This T cell receptor (beta chain) is from a study of OX40 agonist ivuxolimab in advanced cancers. Study-level findings and limits: A proportion of nonresponders additionally exhibited low normalized T-cell clonal expansion.

Profiling relied on immunoSEQ multiplex PCR, and the TCRdb table lists in-frame clones only, not all of them. The sample includes around 72,000 clones, 80% of them seen just once. This CDR3 spans 17 amino acids. Trimming cost V 2 bases and J 5 bases; bases outside gene matches: 15. Germline loops: CDR1 SGHAT, CDR2 FQNNGV. In regard to this clone: The antigen remains unidentified.

The chain employs TRBV11-2 and TRBJ2-7; TRBD1 matches 7 bases. Sequencing used CD4+ or CD8+ T cells sorted from blood, obtained in a trial of the OX40 agonist ivuxolimab. This receptor was taken from an adult with an advanced solid tumor such as melanoma, head and neck, liver or kidney cancer. The DNA for the CDR3 is TGTGCCAGCAGCTTAAGGGGGCAGGGATGGAAGCGCGACGAGCAGTACTTC. This gives the protein CASSLRGQGWKRDEQYF.